The rows below give T cell receptor beta chains drawn from one sample of a study of shared clonotypes between healthy human individuals. Repertoires were generated with immunoSEQ multiplex PCR, while TCRdb's copy carries only in-frame clones and drops some. The sample includes roughly 2.2 million clones, around 90% of them seen just once. The sequencing input was naive CD4+ T cells from PBMCs. These receptors all stem from a man between 18 and 29 years old in good health. Some clones in this sample may be carry-over from other donors' samples. The CDR3 runs from the conserved cysteine through the conserved F or W. Fields, in order: V gene, D gene, J gene, clone size, CDR3 protein, CDR3 DNA. D genes are given only for firm matches. Clone size, where shown, is once, few, many, or a class for clones that have expanded.

>TRBV19|-|TRBJ1-2|-
CASSMAGPYGYTF
TGTGCCAGTAGTATGGCAGGGCCCTATGGCTACACCTTC
>TRBV5-5|-|TRBJ1-2|-
CASSVDSLNYGYTF
TGTGCCAGCAGCGTGGACAGCTTAAACTATGGCTACACCTTC
>TRBV18|-|TRBJ2-2|-
CASSPPTSNTGELFF
TGTGCCAGCTCACCACCTACATCGAACACCGGGGAGCTGTTTTTT
>TRBV9|-|TRBJ2-2|-
CASSVGLTGELFF
TGTGCCAGCAGCGTAGGTCTAACCGGGGAGCTGTTTTTT
>TRBV7-3|-|TRBJ1-1|-
CASSTDRNTEAFF
TGTGCCAGCAGCACTGACAGGAACACTGAAGCTTTCTTT
>TRBV2|-|TRBJ2-1|-
CASSERGAGEQFF
TGTGCCAGCAGTGAACGGGGGGCCGGTGAGCAGTTCTTC
>TRBV19|TRBD2|TRBJ2-5|-
CASSTSGSVETQYF
TGTGCCAGTAGTACTAGCGGGAGTGTCGAGACCCAGTACTTC
>TRBV27|TRBD1|TRBJ2-7|-
CASSPSGTGGSYEQYF
TGTGCCAGCAGTCCCTCCGGGACAGGGGGCTCTTACGAGCAGTACTTC
>TRBV14|-|TRBJ2-4|-
CASSPSSVAKNIQYF
TGTGCCAGCAGCCCATCTAGCGTAGCCAAAAACATTCAGTACTTC
>TRBV5-1|-|TRBJ2-2|-
CASSPGQRAGELFF
TGCGCCAGCAGCCCCGGACAGAGGGCCGGGGAGCTGTTTTTT
>TRBV28|TRBD1|TRBJ1-4|-
CASRTGDEKLFF
TGTGCCAGCAGGACAGGGGATGAAAAACTGTTTTTT
>TRBV19|-|TRBJ1-2|-
CASSREEAGPRYGYTF
TGTGCCAGTAGTAGGGAGGAGGCAGGGCCCCGGTATGGCTACACCTTC
>TRBV19|TRBD1|TRBJ1-5|-
CASSISGQVNSNQPQHF
TGTGCCAGTAGTATATCTGGACAGGTTAATAGCAATCAGCCCCAGCATTTT
>TRBV4-1|TRBD1|TRBJ1-3|-
CASSPVLATGPGNTIYF
TGCGCCAGCAGCCCCGTTTTAGCGACAGGGCCTGGAAACACCATATATTTT
>TRBV27|-|TRBJ1-1|few
CASSSAEAFF
TGTGCCAGCAGTTCAGCAGAAGCTTTCTTT